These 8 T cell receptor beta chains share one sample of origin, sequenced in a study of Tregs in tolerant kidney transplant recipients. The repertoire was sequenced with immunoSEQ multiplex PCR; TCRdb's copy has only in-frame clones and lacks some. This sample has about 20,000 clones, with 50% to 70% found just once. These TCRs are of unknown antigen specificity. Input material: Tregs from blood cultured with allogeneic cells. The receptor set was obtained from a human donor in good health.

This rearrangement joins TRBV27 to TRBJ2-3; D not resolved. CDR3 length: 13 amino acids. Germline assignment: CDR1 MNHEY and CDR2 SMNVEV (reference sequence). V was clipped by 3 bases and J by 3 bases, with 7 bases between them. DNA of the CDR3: TGTGCCAGCAGTTTGAAGGGTACAGATACGCAGTATTTT. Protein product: CASSLKGTDTQYF.

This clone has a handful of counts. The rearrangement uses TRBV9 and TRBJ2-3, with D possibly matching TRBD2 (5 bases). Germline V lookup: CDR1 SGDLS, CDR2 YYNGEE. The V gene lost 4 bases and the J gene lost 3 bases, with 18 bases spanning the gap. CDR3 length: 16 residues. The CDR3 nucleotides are TGTGCCAGCAGCCCGTCGGGCGGGTTGAGAACAGATACGCAGTATTTT. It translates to CASSPSGGLRTDTQYF.

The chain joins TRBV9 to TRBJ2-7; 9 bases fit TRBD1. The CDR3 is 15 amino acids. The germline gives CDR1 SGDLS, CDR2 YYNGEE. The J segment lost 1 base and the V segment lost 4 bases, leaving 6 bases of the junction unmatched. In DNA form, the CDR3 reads TGTGCCAGCAGCTTAGGACAGGGGAGGTCCTACGAGCAGTACTTC. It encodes CASSLGQGRSYEQYF.

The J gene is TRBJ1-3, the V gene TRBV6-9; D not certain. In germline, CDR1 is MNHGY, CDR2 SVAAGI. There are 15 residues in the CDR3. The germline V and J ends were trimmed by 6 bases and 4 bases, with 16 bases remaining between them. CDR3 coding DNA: TGTGCCAGCAGGGTCGGGCCGGGAGAGGGAAACACCATATATTTT. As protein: CASRVGPGEGNTIYF.

CDR3 DNA: TGTGCCAGCAGTAGGGGGGGCTTTAGGGGGTACACTGAAGCTTTCTTT. Its protein is CASSRGGFRGYTEAFF. The V gene is TRBV27, the J gene TRBJ1-1; tentative D call: TRBD1 (6 bases). Germline CDR1 and CDR2: MNHEY and SMNVEV (reference sequence). V lost 5 bases and J 3 bases, leaving 19 bases between the germline ends. This CDR3 is built from 16 residues.

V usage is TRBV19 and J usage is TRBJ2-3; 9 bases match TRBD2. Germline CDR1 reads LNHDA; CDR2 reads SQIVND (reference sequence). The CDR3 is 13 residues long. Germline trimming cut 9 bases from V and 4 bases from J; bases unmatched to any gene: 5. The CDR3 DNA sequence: TGTGCCAGCGGACTAGCGAGATCAGATACGCAGTATTTT. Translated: CASGLARSDTQYF.

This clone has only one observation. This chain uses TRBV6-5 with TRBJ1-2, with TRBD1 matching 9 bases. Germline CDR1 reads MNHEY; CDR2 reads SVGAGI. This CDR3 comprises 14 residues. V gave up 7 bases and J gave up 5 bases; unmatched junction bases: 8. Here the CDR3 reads CASNPQGAWYGYTF. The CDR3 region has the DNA TGTGCCAGCAACCCACAGGGGGCATGGTATGGCTACACCTTC.

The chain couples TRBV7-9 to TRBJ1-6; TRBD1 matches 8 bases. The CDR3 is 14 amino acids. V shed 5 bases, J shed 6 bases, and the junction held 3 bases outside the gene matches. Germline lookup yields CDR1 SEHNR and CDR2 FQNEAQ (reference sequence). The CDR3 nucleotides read TGTGCCAGCAGCCCGACAGGGGCTAATTCACCCCTCCACTTT. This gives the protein CASSPTGANSPLHF.